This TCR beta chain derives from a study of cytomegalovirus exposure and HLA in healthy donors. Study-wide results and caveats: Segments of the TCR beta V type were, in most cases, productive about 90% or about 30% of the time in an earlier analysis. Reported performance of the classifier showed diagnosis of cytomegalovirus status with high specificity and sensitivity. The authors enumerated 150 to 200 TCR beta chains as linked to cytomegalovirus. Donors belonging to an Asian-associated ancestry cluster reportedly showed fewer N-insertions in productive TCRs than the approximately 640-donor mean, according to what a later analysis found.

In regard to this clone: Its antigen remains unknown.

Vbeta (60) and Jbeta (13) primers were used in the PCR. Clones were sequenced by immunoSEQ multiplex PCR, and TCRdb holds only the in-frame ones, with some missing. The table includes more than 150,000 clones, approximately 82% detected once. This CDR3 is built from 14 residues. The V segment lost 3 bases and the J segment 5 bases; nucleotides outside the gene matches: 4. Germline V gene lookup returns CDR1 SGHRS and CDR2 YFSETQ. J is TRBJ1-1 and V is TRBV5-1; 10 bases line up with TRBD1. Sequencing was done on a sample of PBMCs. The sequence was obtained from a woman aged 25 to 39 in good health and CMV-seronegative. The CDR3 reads CASSWTGGGTEAFF. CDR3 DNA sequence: TGCGCCAGCAGCTGGACAGGGGGGGGTACTGAAGCTTTCTTT.